Sequencing of this T cell receptor (beta chain) was carried out in a study of blood T cell repertoires in COVID-19. CDR1 and CDR2 from the germline V gene are SGHVS and FQNEAQ. CDR3 length equals 17 residues. The V and J ends lost 7 bases and 5 bases, in that order; junction bases with no gene match: 15. How the authors handled the data: Reference gene primer amplification yielded estimated nucleated cell counts. Some clones are missing from TCRdb's copy, which holds only in-frame ones; the method was immunoSEQ multiplex PCR. V and J calls and clone size are copied from that table; D and trimming were computed from the DNA. The table lists 75,000 to 100,000 clones, approximately 82% of them singletons.

Sequenced: peripheral blood. The chain combines TRBV7-8 with TRBJ2-1; 9 bases match TRBD2. The clonotype was recovered from a human donor in a cohort sampled during active COVID-19. The DNA for the CDR3 is TGTGCCAGCACCGGCGGTAGCGGGGGAAGAATCCACAATGAGCAGTTCTTC. Protein sequence: CASTGGSGGRIHNEQFF.